The entry below gives a single TCR beta chain sequence along with its context. After removal of 5 bases from V and 5 bases from J, the junction contained 4 bases not matched to a gene. The CDR3 runs 15 residues. The germline V gene encodes CDR1 KGHSH and CDR2 LQKENI. The data belong to a study of blood T cell repertoires in COVID-19. The overall study: Acute-phase and convalescent COVID-19 samples originated in the United States, Italy and Spain.

Some clones are missing from TCRdb's copy, which holds only in-frame ones; the method was immunoSEQ multiplex PCR. The sample comprises about 140,000 clones, roughly 81% of which are singletons, and 2% to 3% rests with the top ten. Sequenced input: peripheral blood. The receptor was derived from a human donor with acute or convalescent COVID-19. The donor label of this sample is uncertain. The rearrangement joins TRBV18 to TRBJ1-5; 12 bases map to TRBD1. The CDR3 nucleotides read TGTGCCAGCTCATCCGGGACAGGGGGCGATCAGCCCCAGCATTTT. Amino acids: CASSSGTGGDQPQHF.